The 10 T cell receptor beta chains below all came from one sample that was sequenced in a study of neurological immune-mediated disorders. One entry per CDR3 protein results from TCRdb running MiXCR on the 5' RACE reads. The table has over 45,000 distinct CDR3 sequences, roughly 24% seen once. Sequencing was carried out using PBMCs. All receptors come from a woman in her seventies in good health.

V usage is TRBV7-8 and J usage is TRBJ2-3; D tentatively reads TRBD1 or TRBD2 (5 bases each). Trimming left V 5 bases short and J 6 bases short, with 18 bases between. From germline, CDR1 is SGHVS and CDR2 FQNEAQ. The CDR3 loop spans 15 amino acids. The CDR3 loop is CASSPRPGWGDTQYF. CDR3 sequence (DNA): TGTGCCAGCAGCCCCCGGCCCGGTTGGGGGGATACGCAGTATTTT.

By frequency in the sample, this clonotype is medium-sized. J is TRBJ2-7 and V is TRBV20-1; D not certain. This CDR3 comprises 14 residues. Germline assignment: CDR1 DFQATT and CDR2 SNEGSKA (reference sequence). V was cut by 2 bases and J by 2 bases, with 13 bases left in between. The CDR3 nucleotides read TGCAGTGCTAGATCCCCCTCGAACCCCTACGAGCAGTACTTC. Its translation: CSARSPSNPYEQYF.

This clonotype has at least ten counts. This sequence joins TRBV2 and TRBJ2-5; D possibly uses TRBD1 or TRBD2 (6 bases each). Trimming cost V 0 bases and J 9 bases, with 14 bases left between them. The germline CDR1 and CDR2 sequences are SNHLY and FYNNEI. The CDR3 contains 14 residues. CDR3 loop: CASSEAGGRGAQYF. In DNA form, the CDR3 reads TGTGCCAGCAGTGAAGCTGGGGGCCGCGGGGCCCAGTACTTC. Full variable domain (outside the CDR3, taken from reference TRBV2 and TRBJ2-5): EPEVTQTPSHQVTQMGQEVILRCVPISNHLYFYWYRQILGQKVEFLVSFYNNEISEKSEIFDDQFSVERPDGSNFTLKIRSTKLEDSAMYFCASSEAGGRGAQYFGPGTRLLVL.

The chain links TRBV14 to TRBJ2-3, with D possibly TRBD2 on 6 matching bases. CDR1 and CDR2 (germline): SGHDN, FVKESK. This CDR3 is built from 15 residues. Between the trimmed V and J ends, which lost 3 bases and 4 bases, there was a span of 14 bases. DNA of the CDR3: TGTGCCAGCAGCCAGCTTGCGGGGCAGGCAGATACGCAGTATTTT. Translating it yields CASSQLAGQADTQYF.

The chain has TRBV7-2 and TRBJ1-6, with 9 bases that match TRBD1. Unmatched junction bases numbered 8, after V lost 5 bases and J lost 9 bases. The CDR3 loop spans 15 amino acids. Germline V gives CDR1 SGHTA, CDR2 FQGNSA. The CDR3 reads CASSPPGTGRSPLHF. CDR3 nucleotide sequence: TGTGCCAGCAGCCCCCCGGGGACAGGGCGTTCACCCCTCCACTTT.

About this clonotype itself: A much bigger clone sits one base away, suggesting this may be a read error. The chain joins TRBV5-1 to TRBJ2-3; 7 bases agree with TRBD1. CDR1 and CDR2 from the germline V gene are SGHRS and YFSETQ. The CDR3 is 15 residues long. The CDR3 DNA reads TGCACCAGCAGCCCGACAGGGATCTCATCAGATACGCAGTATTTT. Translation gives CTSSPTGISSDTQYF.

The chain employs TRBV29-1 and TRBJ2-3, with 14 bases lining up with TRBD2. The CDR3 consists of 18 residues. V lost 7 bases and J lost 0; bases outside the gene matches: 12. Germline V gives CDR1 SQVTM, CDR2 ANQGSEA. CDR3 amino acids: CSGLGLAGVWSSTDTQYF. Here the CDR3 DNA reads TGCAGCGGCCTGGGACTAGCGGGGGTTTGGAGTAGCACAGATACGCAGTATTTT.

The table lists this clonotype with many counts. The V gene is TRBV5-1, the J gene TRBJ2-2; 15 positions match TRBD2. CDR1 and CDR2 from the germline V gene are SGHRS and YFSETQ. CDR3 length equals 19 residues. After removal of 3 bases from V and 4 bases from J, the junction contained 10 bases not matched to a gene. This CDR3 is CASSSPGTSGRTRTGELFF. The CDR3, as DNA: TGCGCCAGCAGCTCCCCAGGGACTAGCGGGAGGACGCGCACCGGGGAGCTGTTTTTT. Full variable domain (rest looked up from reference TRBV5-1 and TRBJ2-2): KAGVTQTPRYLIKTRGQQVTLSCSPISGHRSVSWYQQTPGQGLQFLFEYFSETQRNKGNFPGRFSGRQFSNSRSEMNVSTLELGDSALYLCASSSPGTSGRTRTGELFFGEGSRLTVL.

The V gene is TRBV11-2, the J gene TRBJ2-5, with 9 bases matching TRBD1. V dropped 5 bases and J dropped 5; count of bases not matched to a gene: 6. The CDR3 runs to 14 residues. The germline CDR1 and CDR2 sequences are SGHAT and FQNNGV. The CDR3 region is CASSQTGGLETQYF. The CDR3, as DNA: TGTGCCAGCAGCCAAACAGGGGGCTTGGAGACCCAGTACTTC. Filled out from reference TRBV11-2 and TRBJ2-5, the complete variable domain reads EAGVAQSPRYKIIEKRQSVAFWCNPISGHATLYWYQQILGQGPKLLIQFQNNGVVDDSQLPKDRFSAERLKGVDSTLKIQPAKLEDSAVYLCASSQTGGLETQYFGPGTRLLVL.

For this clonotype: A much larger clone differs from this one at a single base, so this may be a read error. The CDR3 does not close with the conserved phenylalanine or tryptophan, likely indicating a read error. The DNA for the CDR3 is TGTGCCAGCAGAACTCCCCTGGGGGTCGGGGAGCTGTTTCTT. Translating it yields CASRTPLGVGELFL. The V and J genes are TRBV6-5 and TRBJ2-2; D may match TRBD1 or TRBD2 (5 bases each). Between the trimmed V and J ends, which lost 6 bases and 7 bases, there was a span of 15 bases. The germline V gene has CDR1 MNHEY and CDR2 SVGAGI. CDR3 length: 14 residues.